This TCR beta chain was documented in a study of CD8 T cells in ankylosing spondylitis. Overall study results and limits: Disease-associated clones were CD8+ and fairly uncommon in peripheral blood. In ankylosing spondylitis blood, a motif of seven to nine highly homologous TCR beta variants appeared characteristic. Matched synovial fluid from ankylosing spondylitis patients was reported to be enriched for disease-linked clones.

This clonotype was seen many times. Its antigen is not identified. One entry per CDR3 protein results from TCRdb running MiXCR on the 5' RACE reads. Here the sample spans 750,000 to 850,000 distinct CDR3 sequences, about an eighth being singletons. CDR3 length: 12 residues. The germline gives CDR1 DFQATT, CDR2 SNEGSKA (reference sequence). Trimming cost V 6 bases and J 2 bases, with 11 bases left between them. This sequence originates from a male donor with ankylosing spondylitis. Sample: blood, either unsorted or a sorted T cell fraction (not recorded which). This chain links TRBV20-1 with TRBJ2-7; D remains unclear. The CDR3 bases are TGCAGTGCGAAGGGCATCCCCTACGAGCAGTACTTC. Translated, it gives CSAKGIPYEQYF.